Below, one T cell receptor (beta chain) is given with its context. Its antigen is undetermined. Treatment of the sample: some 20 received Ad26.COV2.S at low or high dose, single or two shots; several received placebo; per-sample allocation not given. The samples were gathered on day 63 after the first injection of vaccine or placebo. Donation was by an adult aged 18-55 years who was in Boston. The sample is drawn from a study of Ad26.COV2.S vaccination and SARS-CoV-2 variants. The CDR3 covers 12 residues. Between the trimmed V and J ends, which lost 5 bases and 9 bases, there was a span of 12 bases. CDR1 is KGHDR and CDR2 is SFDVKD in the germline V gene. Generated by immunoSEQ multiplex PCR, the TCRdb table keeps only in-frame clones and is missing some. Seen here are hundreds of thousands of clones, more than 80% observed once, and the top ten hold about 1.5%. Overall study findings and caveats: Possible underestimation of total T cell responses by the TCR breadth and depth analyses was noted.

This chain links TRBV24-1 with TRBJ1-2; D is unresolved. The source was peripheral blood, collected in a trial of Ad26.COV2.S vaccine versus placebo. The TCR comes from a person between 18 and 65 years old who received the Ad26.COV2.S COVID-19 vaccine or a placebo. Written as DNA, the CDR3 is TGTGCCACCAGTGGACCCCGGGGTCGCTACACCTTC. This translates into CATSGPRGRYTF.